The sequence of this TCR beta chain was determined in a study of memory CD4+ T cells and cytomegalovirus serostatus. Single viable CD3+CD4+CD8-CD45RO+ cells were sorted as the memory CD4+ T cells. Only in-frame clones appear in the TCRdb table, and some are missing; sequencing was by immunoSEQ multiplex PCR. The table shows 55,000 to 75,000 clones, with around 83% occurring only once. V dropped 3 bases and J dropped 6 bases, with 17 bases sitting between them. The CDR3 covers 15 residues. From germline, CDR1 is GTSNPN and CDR2 SVGIG (reference sequence). The chain employs TRBV30 and TRBJ1-4; TRBD1 is a possible D gene (6 bases). This clonotype was sampled from an adult in good health and CMV-seronegative. The specimen sequenced was memory CD4+ T cells from blood. CDR3 residues: CAWSPGRGAYEKLFF. CDR3 DNA sequence: TGTGCCTGGAGCCCAGGGAGGGGGGCTTATGAAAAACTGTTTTTT. The full variable domain, completed using reference TRBV30 and TRBJ1-4, is SQTIHQWPATLVQPVGSPLSLECTVEGTSNPNLYWYRQAAGRGLQLLFYSVGIGQISSEVPQNLSASRPQDRQFILSSKKLLLSDSGFYLCAWSPGRGAYEKLFFGSGTQLSVL.